The 4 T cell receptor beta chains below all came from one sample that was sequenced in a study of blood T cells in healthy people across ages. Through a sample-barcoded 5' primer and a J-beta primer mix, a second PCR was run for 7 to 11 cycles. Using its own MiXCR run on the 5' RACE reads, TCRdb lists one record per CDR3 protein. The repertoire holds some 1.5 million distinct CDR3 sequences, with approximately 43% as singletons. What was sequenced was blood. These receptors all come from a woman under 30 in good health.

This clonotype was observed at least ten times. The chain carries TRBV24-1 and TRBJ2-1, with TRBD2 matching 7 bases. Germline CDR1 KGHDR, CDR2 SFDVKD. The CDR3 sequence is 19 residues long. With V trimmed by 5 bases and J by 1 base, 16 bases remained unmatched. CDR3 sequence reads: CATSGSSGVARPSYNEQFF. The DNA for the CDR3 is TGTGCCACCAGTGGGTCTAGCGGAGTGGCTCGCCCGTCCTACAATGAGCAGTTCTTC.

The chain carries TRBV12-3 or TRBV12-4 and TRBJ1-5; no clear D. The V end was cut by 3 bases, the J end by 0 bases, with 9 bases between. CDR3 length: 15 amino acids. CDR3 bases: TGTGCCAGCAGTTTTCAGACAAATAGCAATCAGCCCCAGCATTTT. Amino acids: CASSFQTNSNQPQHF.

This clonotype was picked up a small number of times. The chain links TRBV5-1 to TRBJ1-6; 10 positions agree with TRBD1. Germline V gene data show CDR1 as SGHRS and CDR2 as YFSETQ. V lost 0 bases, J lost 7 bases, and 4 bases stayed unmatched. The CDR3 is 16 residues long. CDR3: CASSLGLGQGNSPLHF. DNA for the CDR3: TGCGCCAGCAGCTTGGGTTTGGGACAGGGGAATTCACCCCTCCACTTT.

Only a few counts were recorded for this clonotype. This chain uses TRBV4-2 with TRBJ1-2; no firm D call. This CDR3 region has 13 residues. Germline loops: CDR1 LGHNA, CDR2 YNFKEQ. V gave up 3 bases and J gave up 7 bases, with 12 bases separating them. The CDR3 spells CASSQVESTGYTF. CDR3 in DNA: TGTGCCAGCAGCCAGGTCGAGTCTACTGGCTACACCTTC.